Following are 19 T cell receptor beta chains from one sample sequenced in a study of T-cell reconstitution after alpha-beta-depleted transplantation in children. The library targeted TCRbeta and was prepared with unique molecular identifiers. TCRdb called the PCR reads again in MiXCR, with one record for every CDR3 protein. This sample has around 450,000 distinct CDR3 sequences, with roughly a tenth found just once. The sample was PBMCs, taken before TCRalphabeta/CD19-depleted stem cell transplant. The receptor set was obtained from a child younger than 10 with inherited bone marrow failure, due to receive a stem cell transplant.

This clonotype was picked up many times. The V call is TRBV27, the J call TRBJ1-1; perhaps TRBD1 as D (5 bases). Germline V gene lookup returns CDR1 MNHEY and CDR2 SMNVEV (reference sequence). The CDR3 totals 15 residues. V was pared by 2 bases and J by 0 bases, with 10 bases between. In DNA form, the CDR3 reads TGTGCCAGCAGTTTAACAGGCCTCATGAACACTGAAGCTTTCTTT. Translating it yields CASSLTGLMNTEAFF.

This clonotype was seen repeatedly, ten times or more. The chain has TRBV4-3 and TRBJ2-7; 7 positions agree with TRBD1. Germline V CDR1 and CDR2: LGHNA, YSLEER. The CDR3 runs 15 residues. V shed 8 bases, J shed 4 bases, and the junction held 14 bases outside the gene matches. The chain's CDR3 is CASALGVGRGYEQYF. The CDR3 coding sequence is TGCGCCAGCGCCTTAGGAGTGGGCAGGGGGTACGAGCAGTACTTC.

This clonotype came up many times. The rearrangement links TRBV4-3 to TRBJ1-4, with D unclear. Trimming removed 5 bases at V and 7 bases at J, with 14 bases between. The CDR3 loop spans 14 amino acids. Germline V gene data show CDR1 as LGHNA and CDR2 as YSLEER. DNA of the CDR3: TGCGCCAGCAGCTCCCGCGGGATTGGTGAAAAACTGTTTTTT. It is translated as CASSSRGIGEKLFF.

This clonotype appeared many times. The chain links TRBV29-1 to TRBJ2-7; D is possibly TRBD1 or TRBD2 (5 bases each). Germline CDR1 reads SQVTM; CDR2 reads ANQGSEA. This CDR3 region has 13 residues. Trimming took off 6 bases at V and 2 bases at J, with 14 bases between the two ends. The CDR3 here is CSVKGPTPYEQYF. The CDR3 region has the DNA TGCAGCGTGAAGGGACCGACCCCCTACGAGCAGTACTTC.

This clonotype was seen at least ten times. The CDR3 region is CASSEGLAGETQYF. CDR3 nucleotides: TGTGCCAGCAGTGAGGGACTAGCCGGCGAGACCCAGTACTTC. The genes are TRBV2 and TRBJ2-5; 9 nucleotides match TRBD2. The CDR3 contains 14 residues. CDR1 and CDR2 (germline): SNHLY, FYNNEI. The ends lost 3 bases at V and 5 bases at J; junction bases unmatched: 4. The entire variable domain, with the rest obtained from reference TRBV2 and TRBJ2-5, is as follows: EPEVTQTPSHQVTQMGQEVILRCVPISNHLYFYWYRQILGQKVEFLVSFYNNEISEKSEIFDDQFSVERPDGSNFTLKIRSTKLEDSAMYFCASSEGLAGETQYFGPGTRLLVL.

This clonotype was detected a few times. This rearrangement joins TRBV7-2 to TRBJ2-5; TRBD1 matches 10 bases. This CDR3 has 16 residues. The V gene end was trimmed by 5 bases and the J gene end by 5 bases; junction bases not matched to a gene: 11. Per the germline V gene, CDR1 is SGHTA and CDR2 is FQGNSA. The CDR3 DNA sequence: TGTGCCAGCAGCCAAGCTCGGACAGGGGGGTTGGAGACCCAGTACTTC. Encoded protein: CASSQARTGGLETQYF.

At least ten counts were recorded for this clonotype. The rearrangement uses TRBV10-2 and TRBJ2-1; 14 bases line up with TRBD2. After removal of 7 bases from V and 2 bases from J, the junction contained 10 bases not matched to a gene. Germline V gives CDR1 WSHSY, CDR2 SAAADI. This CDR3 has 18 residues. In DNA form, the CDR3 reads TGCGCCAGCATTCAGCCGGGACTAGCGGGAGCGACCTACAATGAGCAGTTCTTC. Amino acid sequence: CASIQPGLAGATYNEQFF.

There are a few counts of this clonotype. The V and J genes are TRBV12-3 or TRBV12-4 and TRBJ1-2; TRBD1 aligns across 9 bases. The junction had 12 bases not matched to a gene; V was cut back by 6 bases and J by 7 bases. The CDR3 is 15 residues long. Here the CDR3 reads CASRTTQGAGGGYTF. CDR3 DNA: TGTGCCAGCAGGACCACACAGGGGGCTGGCGGTGGCTACACCTTC.

This clonotype was counted ten times or more. This rearrangement joins TRBV5-1 to TRBJ2-7; 7 nucleotides line up with TRBD2. Trimming removed 0 bases from V and 0 bases from J; junction bases left unmatched: 3. Germline CDR1 is SGHRS and CDR2 is YFSETQ. The CDR3 contains 15 residues. The CDR3 here is CASSLAGGSSYEQYF. Written as DNA, the CDR3 is TGCGCCAGCAGCTTGGCCGGCGGGAGCTCCTACGAGCAGTACTTC. The full variable domain, its missing parts supplied by reference TRBV5-1 and TRBJ2-7, is KAGVTQTPRYLIKTRGQQVTLSCSPISGHRSVSWYQQTPGQGLQFLFEYFSETQRNKGNFPGRFSGRQFSNSRSEMNVSTLELGDSALYLCASSLAGGSSYEQYFGPGTRLTVT.

About this clonotype itself: A much larger clone sits a single nucleotide away, making a read error possible. The chain is built from TRBV7-2 and TRBJ2-2; D may be TRBD2 (5 bases). There are 14 residues in the CDR3. CDR1 is SGHTA, CDR2 FQGNSA, per germline. Here the CDR3 DNA reads TGTGCCAGCAGCCCGGGTCCATTCACCGGGGAGCCGTTTTTT. It specifies CASSPGPFTGEPFF.

The V gene is TRBV9, the J gene TRBJ2-3; 14 bases map to TRBD2. Germline assignment: CDR1 SGDLS and CDR2 YYNGEE. This CDR3 region has 22 residues. V was pared by 0 bases and J by 4 bases, with 19 bases of the junction left unmatched. The CDR3 DNA sequence: TGTGCCAGCAGCGTAGGTCCGTGGGGACCGGGACTAGCGGGAGTAGGCGCAGATACGCAGTATTTT. It encodes CASSVGPWGPGLAGVGADTQYF.

Ten or more counts support this clonotype. The chain links TRBV6-5 to TRBJ2-3; 13 nucleotides line up with TRBD2. Germline V CDR1 and CDR2: MNHEY, SVGAGI. The CDR3 contains 17 residues. The ends lost 4 bases at V and 6 bases at J; junction bases unmatched: 10. CDR3 region: CASSFGTSGAEGDTQYF. In DNA, the CDR3 is TGTGCCAGCAGTTTTGGGACTAGCGGGGCCGAGGGGGATACGCAGTATTTT.

Many counts were recorded for this clonotype. The rearrangement joins TRBV12-3 or TRBV12-4 to TRBJ2-2; 11 bases map to TRBD2. The V segment lost 7 bases and the J segment 7 bases; nucleotides outside the gene matches: 8. The CDR3 has 15 residues. CDR3 sequence (DNA): TGTGCCAGCATAGAACTAGCGGGAGTAATCGGGGAGCTGTTTTTT. Amino acid sequence: CASIELAGVIGELFF.

The table lists this clonotype with many counts. The chain is built from TRBV18 and TRBJ1-1, with TRBD1 as a possible D gene (5 bases). V dropped 2 bases and J dropped 2 bases, with 15 bases sitting between them. Germline V CDR1 and CDR2: KGHSH, LQKENI. This CDR3 has 16 residues. The CDR3 loop reads CASSPLAGQGNTEAFF. The CDR3, as DNA: TGTGCCAGCTCACCATTGGCAGGGCAAGGTAACACTGAAGCTTTCTTT.

In its sample, this clonotype was seen many times. V usage is TRBV12-3 or TRBV12-4 and J usage is TRBJ1-2; weak D call: TRBD1 (6 bases). V shed 6 bases and J shed 2 bases, with 10 bases lying between them. This CDR3 is built from 13 residues. The CDR3 DNA follows: TGTGCCAGCAGCACCGACAGGAACTATGGCTACACCTTC. Translation gives CASSTDRNYGYTF.

The table lists this clonotype with many counts. The V and J genes are TRBV20-1 and TRBJ2-4; D is uncertain. This CDR3 is 16 amino acids long. The germline V gene encodes CDR1 DFQATT and CDR2 SNEGSKA (reference sequence). V was pared by 1 base and J by 1 base, with 14 bases between. The CDR3 DNA reads as TGCAGTGCTAGAGGGTACATGGCGCGGGCCAAAAACATTCAGTACTTC. Protein product: CSARGYMARAKNIQYF.

The CDR3 sequence is CASSSSVGSYNEQFF. The CDR3 DNA is TGTGCCAGCAGTTCATCAGTGGGGTCCTACAATGAGCAGTTCTTC. This chain joins TRBV27 and TRBJ2-1; no definite D call. Germline V lookup: CDR1 MNHEY, CDR2 SMNVEV (reference sequence). The germline V and J ends were trimmed by 4 bases and 1 base, with 11 bases remaining between them. CDR3 size: 15 residues.

The V call is TRBV29-1, the J call TRBJ2-7, with D uncertain. This CDR3 is 10 amino acids long. Germline CDR1 reads SQVTM; CDR2 reads ANQGSEA. V dropped 5 bases and J dropped 9 bases, with 11 bases sitting between them. The CDR3 protein is CSVLMSRQYF. CDR3 in DNA: TGCAGCGTTTTAATGAGTCGGCAGTACTTC.

This clonotype appeared many times. The genes are TRBV5-8 and TRBJ2-1; 13 positions agree with TRBD2. There are 15 residues in the CDR3. CDR1 is SGHTS and CDR2 is YDEGEE in the germline V gene. The J segment lost 4 bases and the V segment lost 10 bases, leaving 8 bases of the junction unmatched. In nucleotides, the CDR3 is TGTGCCGGCCAGACTAGCGGGAGGTCTTACAATGAGCAGTTCTTC. Protein product: CAGQTSGRSYNEQFF.